This T cell receptor (beta chain) appears in the sequencing data of a study of OX40 agonist ivuxolimab in advanced cancers. Method: immunoSEQ multiplex PCR; TCRdb's copy keeps in-frame clones and lacks some. The table lists approximately 38,000 clones, 85% to 90% of them singletons. Autoimmune disease history or systemic immunosuppression led to patients being barred. Sequenced material: CD4+ or CD8+ T cells sorted from blood, taken in a trial of the OX40 agonist ivuxolimab. This TCR derives from an adult with an advanced solid tumor such as melanoma, head and neck, liver or kidney cancer.

The CDR3 sequence is CASSPQDTQPQHF. The CDR3 DNA reads TGTGCCAGCTCACCACAGGACACTCAGCCCCAGCATTTT. V usage is TRBV18 and J usage is TRBJ1-5, with D tentatively TRBD1 (5 bases). The CDR3 sequence is 13 residues long. Trimming took off 1 base at V and 6 bases at J, with 7 bases between the two ends. Germline lookup yields CDR1 KGHSH and CDR2 LQKENI.